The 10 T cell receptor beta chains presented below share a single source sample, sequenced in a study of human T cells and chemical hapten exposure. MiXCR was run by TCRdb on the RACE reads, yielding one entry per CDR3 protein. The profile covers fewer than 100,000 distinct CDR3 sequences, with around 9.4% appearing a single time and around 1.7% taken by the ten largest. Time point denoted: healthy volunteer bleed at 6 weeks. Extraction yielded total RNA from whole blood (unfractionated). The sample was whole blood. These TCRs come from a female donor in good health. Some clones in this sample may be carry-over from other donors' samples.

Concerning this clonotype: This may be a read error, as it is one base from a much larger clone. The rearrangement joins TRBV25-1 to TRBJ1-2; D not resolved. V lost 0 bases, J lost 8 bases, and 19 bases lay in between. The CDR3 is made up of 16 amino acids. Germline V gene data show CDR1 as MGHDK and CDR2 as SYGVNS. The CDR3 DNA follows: TGTGCCAGCAGTGAATATTCTTATGGCGAAGTGGACGGCTACACCTTC. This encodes CASSEYSYGEVDGYTF.

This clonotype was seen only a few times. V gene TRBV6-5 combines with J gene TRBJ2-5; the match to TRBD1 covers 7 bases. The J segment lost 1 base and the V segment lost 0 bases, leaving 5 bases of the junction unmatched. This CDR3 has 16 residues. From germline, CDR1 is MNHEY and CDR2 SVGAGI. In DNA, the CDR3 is TGTGCCAGCAGTTACTCCCTCGGGACAGCCCAAGAGACCCAGTACTTC. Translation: CASSYSLGTAQETQYF.

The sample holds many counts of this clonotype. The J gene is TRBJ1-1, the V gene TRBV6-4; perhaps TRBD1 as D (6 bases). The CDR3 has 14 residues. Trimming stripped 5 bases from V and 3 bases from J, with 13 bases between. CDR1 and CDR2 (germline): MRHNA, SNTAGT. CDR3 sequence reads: CASSREGGDTEAFF. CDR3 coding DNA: TGTGCCAGCAGTAGAGAGGGGGGTGACACTGAAGCTTTCTTT.

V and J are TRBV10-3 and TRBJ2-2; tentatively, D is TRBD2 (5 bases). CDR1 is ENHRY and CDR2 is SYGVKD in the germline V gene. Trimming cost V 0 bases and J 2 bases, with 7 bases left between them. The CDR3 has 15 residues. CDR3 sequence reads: CAISESRANTGELFF. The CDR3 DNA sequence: TGTGCCATCAGTGAGTCGAGGGCCAACACCGGGGAGCTGTTTTTT.

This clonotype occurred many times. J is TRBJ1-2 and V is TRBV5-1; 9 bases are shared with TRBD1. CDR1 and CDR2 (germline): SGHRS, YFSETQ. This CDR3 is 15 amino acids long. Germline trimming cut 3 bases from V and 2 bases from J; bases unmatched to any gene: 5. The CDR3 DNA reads TGCGCCAGCAGCTGGGGGGACAGGGCGAACTATGGCTACACCTTC. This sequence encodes CASSWGDRANYGYTF.

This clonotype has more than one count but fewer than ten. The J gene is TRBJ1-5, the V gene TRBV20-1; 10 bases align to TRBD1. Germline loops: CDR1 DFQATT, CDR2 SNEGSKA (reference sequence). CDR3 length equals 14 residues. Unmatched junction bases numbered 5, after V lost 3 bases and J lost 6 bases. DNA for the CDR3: TGCAGTGCTAGTAGACAGGGGGCGGCTCAGCCCCAGCATTTT. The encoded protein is CSASRQGAAQPQHF.

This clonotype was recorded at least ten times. In DNA form, the CDR3 reads TGTGCCAGCAGCTTCTGGGACTGGTCTGAAGCTTTCTTT. It is translated as CASSFWDWSEAFF. The V gene is TRBV7-2, the J gene TRBJ1-1; the D gene is possibly TRBD1 (5 bases). Trimming removed 3 bases from V and 6 bases from J, with 11 bases in between. Germline CDR1 and CDR2: SGHTA and FQGNSA. This CDR3 contains 13 residues.

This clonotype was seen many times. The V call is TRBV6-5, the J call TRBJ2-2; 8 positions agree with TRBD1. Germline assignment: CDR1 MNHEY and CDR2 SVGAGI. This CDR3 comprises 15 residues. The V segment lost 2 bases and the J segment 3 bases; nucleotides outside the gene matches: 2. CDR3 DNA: TGTGCCAGCAGTTACGGGACAGGCTACACCGGGGAGCTGTTTTTT. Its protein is CASSYGTGYTGELFF.

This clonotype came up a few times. CDR3 bases: TGTGCCAGCAGCCCGCTTCGCCGACAGGGATCGGGCTATGGCTACACCTTC. This gives the protein CASSPLRRQGSGYGYTF. V is TRBV27 and J is TRBJ1-2; 7 nucleotides line up with TRBD1. CDR3 size: 17 residues. Germline V gene data show CDR1 as MNHEY and CDR2 as SMNVEV (reference sequence). The V gene end was trimmed by 6 bases and the J gene end by 4 bases; junction bases not matched to a gene: 17.

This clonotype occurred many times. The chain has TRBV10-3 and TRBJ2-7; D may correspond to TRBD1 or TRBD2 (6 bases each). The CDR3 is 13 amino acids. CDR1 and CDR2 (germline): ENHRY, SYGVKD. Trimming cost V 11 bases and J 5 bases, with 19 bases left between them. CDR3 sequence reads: CASEEGGSDEQYF. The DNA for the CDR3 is TGTGCCTCAGAAGAGGGGGGATCCGACGAGCAGTACTTC.